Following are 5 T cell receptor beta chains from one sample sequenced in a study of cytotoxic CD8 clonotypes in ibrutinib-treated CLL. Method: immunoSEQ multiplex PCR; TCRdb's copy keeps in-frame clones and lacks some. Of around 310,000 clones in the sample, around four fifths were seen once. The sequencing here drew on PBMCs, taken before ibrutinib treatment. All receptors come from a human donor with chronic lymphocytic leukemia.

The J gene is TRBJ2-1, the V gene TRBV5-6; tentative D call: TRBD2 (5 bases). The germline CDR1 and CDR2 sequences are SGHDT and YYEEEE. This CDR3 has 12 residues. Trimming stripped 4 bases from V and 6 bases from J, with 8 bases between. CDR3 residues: CASSESGNEQFF. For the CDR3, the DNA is TGTGCCAGCAGCGAAAGCGGCAATGAGCAGTTCTTC.

CDR3 in amino acids: CSVELQGVGHTEAFF. The CDR3 nucleotides are TGCAGCGTTGAGCTCCAGGGGGTAGGTCACACTGAAGCTTTCTTT. The gene calls are TRBV29-1 and TRBJ1-1; 7 nucleotides agree with TRBD1. CDR1 is SQVTM, CDR2 ANQGSEA, per germline. Trimming removed 3 bases from V and 3 bases from J; junction bases left unmatched: 10. The CDR3 extends over 15 amino acids.

CDR3 in amino acids: CASSAGQDWYQETQYF. CDR3 coding DNA: TGTGCCAGCAGTGCCGGACAGGACTGGTACCAAGAGACCCAGTACTTC. The chain is built from TRBV7-6 and TRBJ2-5; 7 positions agree with TRBD1. The CDR3 is 16 residues long. Looked up from germline, CDR1 is SGHVS and CDR2 is FNYEAQ. The trim removed 6 bases at V and 0 bases at J, leaving 10 bases unmatched.

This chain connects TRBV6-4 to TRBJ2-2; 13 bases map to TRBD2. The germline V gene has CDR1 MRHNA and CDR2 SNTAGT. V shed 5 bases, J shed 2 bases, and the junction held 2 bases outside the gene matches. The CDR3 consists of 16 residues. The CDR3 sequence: CASSLGLAGNTGELFF. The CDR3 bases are TGTGCCAGCAGTTTGGGACTAGCGGGAAACACCGGGGAGCTGTTTTTT.

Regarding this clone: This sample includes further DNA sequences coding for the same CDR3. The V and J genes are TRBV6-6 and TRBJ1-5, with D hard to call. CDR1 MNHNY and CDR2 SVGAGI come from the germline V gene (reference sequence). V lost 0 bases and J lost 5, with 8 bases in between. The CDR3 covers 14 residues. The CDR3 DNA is TGTGCCAGCAGTTACTCGGGTGGAGATCAGCCCCAGCATTTT. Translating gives CASSYSGGDQPQHF.